The 15 T cell receptor beta chains presented below share a single source sample, sequenced in a study of T cells in narcolepsy listed by TCRdb under 2018. The receptor library was made with the immunoSEQ multiplex PCR assay. TCRdb obtained this table from immuneACCESS and retained in-frame rearrangements with V and J assigned. These tables miss some clones; where compared with another copy, unresolved V genes account for less than half of the shortfall, and the remainder is unexplained. In this sample the table shows more than 9,500 clones, over 90% of which occur a single time. Around 1.1% of the sample is taken by the ten largest. The sequenced sample was CD45RA- memory CD4+ T cells from PBMCs. Per the publication, the cell subset or site label means: memory T cells sorted ex vivo from peripheral blood. Receptors originate from a human donor with narcolepsy.

This clone was recorded once. This CDR3 is CASGLGDGTYNEQFF. The CDR3 DNA follows: TGTGCTAGTGGTTTGGGGGACGGGACCTACAATGAGCAGTTCTTC. V gene TRBV12-5 combines with J gene TRBJ2-1, with D perhaps being TRBD1 or TRBD2 (5 bases each). Germline assignment: CDR1 LGHNT and CDR2 FRNRAP. The CDR3 is made up of 15 amino acids. The V and J ends lost 1 base and 2 bases respectively, with 9 bases between them.

This clone was recorded only once. V is TRBV2 and J is TRBJ2-5, with 11 bases that match TRBD2. After removal of 6 bases from V and 3 bases from J, the junction contained 6 bases not matched to a gene. The CDR3 contains 15 residues. Germline CDR1 and CDR2: SNHLY and FYNNEI. The DNA for the CDR3 is TGTGCCAGCAGCGGGACTAGCGGAGTAAAAGAGACCCAGTACTTC. Translated, it gives CASSGTSGVKETQYF.

The chain carries TRBV2 and TRBJ2-7; possibly TRBD1 or TRBD2 for D (7 bases each). Trimming took off 6 bases at V and 2 bases at J, with 17 bases between the two ends. CDR1 is SNHLY, CDR2 FYNNEI, per germline. The CDR3 contains 15 residues. The CDR3 protein is CASSPGGGPPYEQYF. The CDR3 nucleotides read TGTGCCAGCAGCCCAGGGGGGGGGCCTCCCTACGAGCAGTACTTC.

The chain uses TRBV7-2 and TRBJ2-7; TRBD2 might be the D (5 bases). The CDR3 sequence is 15 residues long. The ends were cut back, 2 bases at V and 8 bases at J, with 19 bases in the middle. CDR1 and CDR2 (germline): SGHTA, FQGNSA. The CDR3 nucleotides are TGTGCCAGCAGCTTACAGAACGGGATTCTCGACAAGCAGTACTTC. Translation: CASSLQNGILDKQYF.

The chain has TRBV6-1 and TRBJ2-6; D gene unclear. Trimming removed 4 bases from V and 0 bases from J, with 7 bases in between. The V gene's germline CDR1 is MNHNS and CDR2 SASEGT. The CDR3 runs 15 residues. In DNA form, the CDR3 reads TGTGCCAGCAGTGGGGGAAGCTCTGGGGCCAACGTCCTGACTTTC. It specifies CASSGGSSGANVLTF.

The chain recombines TRBV5-6 with TRBJ2-1; TRBD1 agrees at 10 bases. Germline trimming cut 4 bases from V and 10 bases from J; bases unmatched to any gene: 14. The length of the CDR3 is 16 residues. Germline assignment: CDR1 SGHDT and CDR2 YYEEEE. The CDR3 nucleotides read TGTGCCAGCAGCCCTCCACTGGGGACAGGGGTCGAGGAGCAGTTCTTC. Encoded protein: CASSPPLGTGVEEQFF.

This chain's CDR3 is CSVSHGSNQPQHF. In DNA form, the CDR3 reads TGCAGCGTATCCCATGGCTCTAATCAGCCCCAGCATTTT. The rearrangement joins TRBV29-1 to TRBJ1-5; D not certain. Germline lookup yields CDR1 SQVTM and CDR2 ANQGSEA. The V end lost 6 bases, the J end lost 4 bases, and 13 bases lay between the germline ends. CDR3 size: 13 residues.

This clone is a singleton in its sample. The chain has TRBV6-1 and TRBJ2-3, with D perhaps given as TRBD1 or TRBD2 (6 bases each). CDR1 MNHNS and CDR2 SASEGT come from the germline V gene. CDR3 size: 14 residues. Trimming stripped 6 bases from V and 4 bases from J, with 14 bases between. CDR3 residues: CASRAPGGPDTQYF. CDR3 in DNA: TGTGCCAGCAGGGCCCCCGGGGGCCCAGATACGCAGTATTTT.

The genes are TRBV5-6 and TRBJ1-4; 7 positions match TRBD1. The CDR3 totals 15 residues. With V trimmed by 4 bases and J by 6 bases, 9 bases remained unmatched. The V gene's germline CDR1 is SGHDT and CDR2 YYEEEE. The CDR3 DNA reads as TGTGCCAGCAGCGTGGACGGGACAGCTGATGAAAAACTGTTTTTT. It translates to CASSVDGTADEKLFF.

The V call is TRBV7-9, the J call TRBJ2-1, with D possibly matching TRBD2 (6 bases). Trimming took off 5 bases at V and 13 bases at J, with 15 bases between the two ends. The CDR3 has 12 residues. CDR1 is SEHNR and CDR2 is FQNEAQ in the germline V gene (reference sequence). For the CDR3, the DNA is TGTGCCAGCAGCCCAACGGGAGATCCACAGTTCTTC. Residues: CASSPTGDPQFF.

The chain uses TRBV7-6 and TRBJ1-6, with D possibly TRBD1 on 5 matching bases. V gave up 7 bases and J gave up 6 bases, with 13 bases separating them. The CDR3 spans 14 residues. CDR1 is SGHVS and CDR2 is FNYEAQ in the germline V gene. CDR3: CASTLEGTNSPLHF. Written as DNA, the CDR3 is TGTGCCAGCACCCTCGAAGGGACTAATTCACCCCTCCACTTT.

V gene TRBV5-1 combines with J gene TRBJ2-3; 9 nucleotides match TRBD2. Germline lookup yields CDR1 SGHRS and CDR2 YFSETQ. The CDR3 is 16 residues long. V was clipped by 0 bases and J by 6 bases; unmatched bases: 8. CDR3 amino acids: CASSLVAGGHTDTQYF. CDR3 in DNA: TGCGCCAGCAGCTTGGTTGCGGGGGGGCATACGGATACGCAGTATTTT.

The chain combines TRBV11-2 with TRBJ2-5; D not resolved. The CDR3 loop spans 15 amino acids. V lost 4 bases, J lost 5 bases, and 17 bases lay in between. Germline CDR1 reads SGHAT; CDR2 reads FQNNGV. DNA for the CDR3: TGTGCCAGCAGCTCCAGCCCCGACGGTCGTGAGACCCAGTACTTC. Translated: CASSSSPDGRETQYF.

The rearrangement uses TRBV29-1 and TRBJ1-1; tentative D call: TRBD1 (6 bases). The CDR3 has 12 amino acids. The ends were cut back, 4 bases at V and 2 bases at J, with 8 bases in the middle. Germline V gene data show CDR1 as SQVTM and CDR2 as ANQGSEA. The CDR3 reads CSVATGNTEAFF. CDR3 nucleotide sequence: TGCAGCGTTGCGACAGGTAACACTGAAGCTTTCTTT.

This sequence joins TRBV6-5 and TRBJ1-5; weak D call: TRBD1 (5 bases). Germline V gene sequence: CDR1 MNHEY, CDR2 SVGAGI. CDR3 size: 13 residues. Trimming took off 5 bases at V and 3 bases at J, with 8 bases between the two ends. The CDR3 reads CASSDRINQPQHF. Written as DNA, the CDR3 is TGTGCCAGCAGTGACAGAATCAATCAGCCCCAGCATTTT.